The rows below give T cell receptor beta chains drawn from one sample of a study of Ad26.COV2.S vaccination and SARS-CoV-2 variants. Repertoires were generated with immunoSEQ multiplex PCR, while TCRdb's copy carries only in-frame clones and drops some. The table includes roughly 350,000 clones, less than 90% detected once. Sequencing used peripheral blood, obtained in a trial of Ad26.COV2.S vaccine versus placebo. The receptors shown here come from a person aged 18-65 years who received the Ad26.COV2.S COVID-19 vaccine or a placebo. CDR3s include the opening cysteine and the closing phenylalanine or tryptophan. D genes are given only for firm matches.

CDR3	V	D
CASSLTYVQGGYTF	TRBV7-3	NA
CASSLIGEDRGRTLSGANVLTF	TRBV21-1	NA
CASSPSGGKNYEQYF	TRBV9	TRBD2
CASSGEAETQYF	TRBV5-4	NA
CAWRSIVRRDTGELFF	TRBV30	NA
CATKTGTHTDTQYF	TRBV28	NA
CASSLEGGRLSGFF	TRBV7-2	NA
CASSSSPSVGNTIYF	TRBV27	NA
CASEATLISYEQYF	TRBV27	NA
CSVDLDADTQYF	TRBV29-1	NA
CASTTGSISEQYF	TRBV25-1	NA
CASSLPPPANEQYF	TRBV7-9	NA
CASSLVGTGNTYEQYF	TRBV7-2	NA
CASSADVGVTWSGANVLTF	TRBV2	NA
CASRARGTSTDTQYF	TRBV28	NA
CAWSVQGATDTQYF	TRBV30	TRBD1
CATKRGVYGYTF	TRBV6-5	NA
CASSLSNTEAFF	TRBV7-9	NA
CASSPGQGSSYEQYF	TRBV5-4	TRBD1
CSARVSGELFF	TRBV20-1	NA
CASSSENTEAFF	TRBV7-7	NA
CASSLVTTGTGLSGNTIYF	TRBV5-6	NA
CASSMGRGGGYTF	TRBV19	NA
CASITLTDEAFF	TRBV12-3/TRBV12-4	NA
CASSRTEMGTQYF	TRBV12-3/TRBV12-4	NA
CASSYYGQGTGELFF	TRBV6-6	TRBD1
CASSPVAGQPQHF	TRBV5-1	NA
CAWSAGTGGSYEQYF	TRBV30	TRBD1
CASSSNRGLYGYTF	TRBV27	TRBD1
CASGDYSYEQYF	TRBV27	NA
CASSHSPGTAHRGAFF	TRBV21-1	NA
CASRSPRDSPNQPQHF	TRBV19	TRBD1
CASSPRERRNSYGYTF	TRBV18	NA
CASSEWGSSGNTIYF	TRBV9	NA
CASSPGTVDEKLFF	TRBV18	TRBD1
CASSLARDFSYEQYF	TRBV7-6	NA
CASSYSRGVSETQYF	TRBV6-5	NA
CASSTLGNTEAFF	TRBV19	NA
CASSDSGYGYTF	TRBV6-1	NA
CASSAQGALTYEQYF	TRBV5-4	TRBD1
CASSQGRPDGANVLTF	TRBV7-9	NA
CASSLFYEQYF	TRBV7-8	NA
CASRDTGARVDTQYF	TRBV2	TRBD1
CASSERSRAFEAFF	TRBV6-1	NA
CASSVGGRSNQPQHF	TRBV9	NA
CASSLGVKQFF	TRBV6-2/TRBV6-3	NA
CASSYSKGTDTQYF	TRBV6-6	NA
CASSFGTGGSSEQYF	TRBV7-2	TRBD1
CASSKVGTETYEQYF	TRBV7-2	TRBD1
CATSSPRDRNQETQYF	TRBV15	TRBD1
CASSPSGTKNTEAFF	TRBV18	NA
CASLNAPNQPQHF	TRBV18	NA
CASSMGAQNTEAFF	TRBV19	NA
CASRPRSGYSNQPQHF	TRBV6-6	NA
CASSEGQGLVGELFF	TRBV9	TRBD1
CASSLMGQARETQYF	TRBV27	TRBD1